This TCR beta chain was retrieved from a study of radiation and T cells in renal cell carcinoma (dated by TCRdb to the early 2020s). Study-wide context: A total of some 51 samples underwent TCR beta sequencing, made up of approximately 26 tumors and about 27 peripheral blood samples. The final blood draw was performed at 4 weeks after radiation, at the same time as nephrectomy. Across all 50 or so samples, 4,016,671 unique CDR3 nucleotide sequences encoding about 2.4 million unique CDR3 amino acid sequences were identified. Points the paper makes about the study in general: In blood, the top tumor clonotypes increased from baseline to 2 weeks after radiation and then shrank by 4 weeks, which suggests a temporary expansion of tumor-resident clones. Because the trial had a single-armed design, the trial could not examine how radiation dose or scheduling affected the TCR repertoire. Dynamics of the blood repertoire were not tracked past 4 weeks after treatment. Because pretreatment tumor biopsies were not available, the baseline intratumoral presence of clonotypes could not be determined.

TCR beta libraries were generated from genomic DNA with the immunoSEQ kit, following the manufacturer's recommendations. Library preparation used a first multiplex PCR with proprietary primers, then a second PCR adding unique barcodes, with bead cleanups after each round. A kit-provided positive control reaction and a negative control reaction were included in every sample batch. The final libraries were assessed on an Agilent 4200 TapeStation D1000 ScreenTape, pooled by volume, and quantified by qPCR. Sequencing was performed on an Illumina NextSeq500 with a MidOutput 150-cycle cartridge, and 156 Read1 and 15 Index1 cycles were run with kit custom primers. The pooled library was loaded at 0.85 to 1 pM, with an approximately 20% PhiX control spiked in. Concerning the study's data processing: Vendor-processed data were analyzed in R, with a clonotype defined as all T cells sharing the same CDR3 nucleotide sequence. For clone abundance analyses, frequencies were normalized to the 10,000 most abundant clones per sample. Public T cell clones, which averaged fewer than five per sample, were excluded before analysis. A difference in abundance of at least 32-fold between compartments was used to define tumor-enriched and baseline blood-enriched clonotypes. A beta-binomial differential abundance model was used to identify clonotypes that expanded or contracted between blood time points. Similarity between tumor and blood repertoires was quantified using the Baroni-Urbani and Buser coefficient, and groups were compared with two-tailed Wilcoxon tests in R. Sourced from immuneACCESS, this table was stored by TCRdb with only in-frame sequences that have V and J called. A share of the clones is absent; for the studies checked, an unresolved V gene accounts for under half, and the remainder has no known explanation. V and J calls and clone size are given by that table; D and trimming were obtained from the DNA. The sample table records around 140,000 clones; less than 90% of these occur just once. The ten largest clones represent 15% to 20% of the sample.

This clone was seen just once. This clone's antigen is unknown. It has no much larger one-base neighbor in the sample; base qualities were not kept. Within the sample, other DNA sequences also encode this same CDR3. In light of the paper, this sample's time point label describes: blood 4 weeks post-SBRT, at nephrectomy. The treatment or condition tag for this specimen amounts to: 15 Gy SBRT to primary tumor, nephrectomy 4 weeks later. The samples were drawn from a clinical trial, where primary renal cell carcinomas were treated with 15 Gy of stereotactic body radiation therapy and then removed by nephrectomy 4 weeks afterward. To follow tumor-enriched clonotypes, peripheral blood was collected serially from radiation-treated patients at baseline and again at 2 weeks and 4 weeks after SBRT. Every patient's renal cell carcinoma showed clear cell pathology. The QIAamp DNA Blood Mini Kit (Qiagen) was used to prepare genomic DNA for TCR sequencing. The analyses included only samples that passed all quality control checks.

Counted from cysteine to phenylalanine, this CDR3 has 14 amino acids. Kept here is only the CDR3 DNA, which spans 42 bases and is read in frame from base 1. The germline V gene encodes CDR1 MNHEY and CDR2 SVGAGI. V is cut by 6 bases and J by 0 bases, and the space between the germline ends is 9 bases. This receptor chain uses TRBV6-5 and TRBJ1-3; the D gene cannot be resolved reliably. The TCR was taken from a woman aged 45 to 65 with renal cell carcinoma. This specimen was blood, taken from a patient whose treatment included radiotherapy and nephrectomy. The sequenced DNA: TGTGCCAGCAGATTAACGGACTCTGGAAACACCATATATTTT. Translated, this gives CASRLTDSGNTIYF.